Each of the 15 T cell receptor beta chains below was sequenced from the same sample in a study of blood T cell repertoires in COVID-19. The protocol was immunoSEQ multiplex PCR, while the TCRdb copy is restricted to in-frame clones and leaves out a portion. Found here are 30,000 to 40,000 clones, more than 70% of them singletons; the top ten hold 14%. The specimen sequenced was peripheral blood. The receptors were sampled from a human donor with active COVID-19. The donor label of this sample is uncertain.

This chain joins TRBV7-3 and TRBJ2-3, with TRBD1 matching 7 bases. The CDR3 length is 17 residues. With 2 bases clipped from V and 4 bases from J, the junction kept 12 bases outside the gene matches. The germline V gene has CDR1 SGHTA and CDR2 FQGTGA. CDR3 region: CASSLGWTGIFPDTQYF. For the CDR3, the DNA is TGTGCCAGCAGCTTAGGTTGGACAGGCATATTTCCAGATACGCAGTATTTT.

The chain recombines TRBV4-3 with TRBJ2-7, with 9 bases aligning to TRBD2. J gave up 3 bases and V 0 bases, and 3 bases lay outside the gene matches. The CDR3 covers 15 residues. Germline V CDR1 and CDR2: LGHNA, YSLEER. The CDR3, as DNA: TGCGCCAGCAGCCAAGAGTGGACTAGCGTCTACGAGCAGTACTTC. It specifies CASSQEWTSVYEQYF.

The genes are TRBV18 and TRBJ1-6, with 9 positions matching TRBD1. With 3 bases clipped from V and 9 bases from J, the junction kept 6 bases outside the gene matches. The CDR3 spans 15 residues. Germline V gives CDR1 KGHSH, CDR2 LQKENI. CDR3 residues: CASSPETGGVSPLHF. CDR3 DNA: TGTGCCAGCTCACCCGAGACAGGGGGAGTTTCACCCCTCCACTTT.

CDR3 coding DNA: TGTGCCAGCAGTCAGACTAGCGGTAGGGATACGCAGTATTTT. Its translation: CASSQTSGRDTQYF. This rearrangement joins TRBV2 to TRBJ2-3, with 9 bases that match TRBD2. The CDR3 loop spans 14 amino acids. In germline, CDR1 is SNHLY, CDR2 FYNNEI. With V trimmed by 5 bases and J by 6 bases, 6 bases remained unmatched.

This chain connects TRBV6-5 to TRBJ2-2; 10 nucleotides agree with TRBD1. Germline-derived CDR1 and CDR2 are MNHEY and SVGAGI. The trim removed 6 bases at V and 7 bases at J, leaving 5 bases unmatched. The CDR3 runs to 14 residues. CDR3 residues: CASSSDRGRGELFF. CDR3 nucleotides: TGTGCCAGCAGCTCCGACAGGGGGCGCGGGGAGCTGTTTTTT.

The CDR3 spells CASSLAGLNTEAFF. The CDR3 DNA sequence: TGTGCCAGCAGTTTAGCAGGGCTAAACACTGAAGCTTTCTTT. This chain connects TRBV27 to TRBJ1-1; TRBD1 is a possible D gene (5 bases). This CDR3 comprises 14 residues. V lost 2 bases to trimming and J lost 2 bases, with 9 bases between them. CDR1 and CDR2 (germline): MNHEY, SMNVEV (reference sequence).

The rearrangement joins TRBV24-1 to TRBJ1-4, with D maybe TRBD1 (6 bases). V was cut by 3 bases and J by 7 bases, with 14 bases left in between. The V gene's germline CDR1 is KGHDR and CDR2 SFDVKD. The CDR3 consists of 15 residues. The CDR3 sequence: CATSDKSTGSEKLFF. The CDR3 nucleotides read TGTGCCACCAGTGATAAGTCGACAGGTAGTGAAAAACTGTTTTTT.

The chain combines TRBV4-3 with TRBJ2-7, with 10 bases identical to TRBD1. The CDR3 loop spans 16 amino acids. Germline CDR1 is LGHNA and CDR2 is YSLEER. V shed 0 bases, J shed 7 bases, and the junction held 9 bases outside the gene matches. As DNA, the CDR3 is TGCGCCAGCAGCCAAGAGCGGACAGGGGGGCTGGGGGAGCAGTACTTC. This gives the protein CASSQERTGGLGEQYF.

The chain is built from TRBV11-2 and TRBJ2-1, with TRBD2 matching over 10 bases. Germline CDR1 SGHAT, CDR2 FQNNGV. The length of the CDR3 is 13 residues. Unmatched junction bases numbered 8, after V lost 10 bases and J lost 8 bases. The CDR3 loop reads CATSRSGGHEQFF. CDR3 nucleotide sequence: TGTGCCACATCCCGTAGCGGGGGGCATGAGCAGTTCTTC. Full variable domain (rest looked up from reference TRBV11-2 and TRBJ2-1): EAGVAQSPRYKIIEKRQSVAFWCNPISGHATLYWYQQILGQGPKLLIQFQNNGVVDDSQLPKDRFSAERLKGVDSTLKIQPAKLEDSAVYLCATSRSGGHEQFFGPGTRLTVL.

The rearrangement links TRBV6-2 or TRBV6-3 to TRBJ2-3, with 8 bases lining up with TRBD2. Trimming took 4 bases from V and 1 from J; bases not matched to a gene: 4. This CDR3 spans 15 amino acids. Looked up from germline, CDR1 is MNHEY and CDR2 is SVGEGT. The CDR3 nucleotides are TGTGCCAGCAGTTTAGCGGGGAGGGGCACAGATACGCAGTATTTT. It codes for CASSLAGRGTDTQYF.

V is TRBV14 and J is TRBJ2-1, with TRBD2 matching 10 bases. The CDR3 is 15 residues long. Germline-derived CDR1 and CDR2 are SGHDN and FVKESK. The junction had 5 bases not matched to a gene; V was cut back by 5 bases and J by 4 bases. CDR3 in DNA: TGTGCCAGCAGCTTACTGACTAGCGGGTACAATGAGCAGTTCTTC. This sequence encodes CASSLLTSGYNEQFF.

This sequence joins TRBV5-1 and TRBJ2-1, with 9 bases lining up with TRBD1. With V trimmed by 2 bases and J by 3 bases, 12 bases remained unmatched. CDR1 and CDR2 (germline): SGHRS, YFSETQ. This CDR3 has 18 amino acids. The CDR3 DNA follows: TGCGCCAGCAGCTTTTTAAACTCCGGGACAGGGCGCTACAATGAGCAGTTCTTC. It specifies CASSFLNSGTGRYNEQFF.

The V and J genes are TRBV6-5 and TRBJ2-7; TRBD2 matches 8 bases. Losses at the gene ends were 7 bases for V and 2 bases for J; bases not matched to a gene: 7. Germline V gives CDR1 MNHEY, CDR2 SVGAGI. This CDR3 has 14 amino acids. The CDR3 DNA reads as TGTGCCAGCACCAGAAGCGGGGGAACCTACGAGCAGTACTTC. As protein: CASTRSGGTYEQYF.

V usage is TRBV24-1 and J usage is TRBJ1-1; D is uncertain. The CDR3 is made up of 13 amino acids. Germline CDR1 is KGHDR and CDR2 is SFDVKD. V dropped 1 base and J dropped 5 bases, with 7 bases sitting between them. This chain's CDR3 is CATSDFSGTEAFF. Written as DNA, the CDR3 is TGTGCCACCAGTGATTTTTCGGGGACTGAAGCTTTCTTT.

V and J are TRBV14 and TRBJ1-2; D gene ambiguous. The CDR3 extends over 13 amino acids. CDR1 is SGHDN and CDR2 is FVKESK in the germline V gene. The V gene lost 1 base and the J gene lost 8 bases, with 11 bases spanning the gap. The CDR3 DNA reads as TGTGCCAGCAGCCAAGTTCCTACAGTAGGCTACACCTTC. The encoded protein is CASSQVPTVGYTF.